This is a list of T cell receptor beta chains from one sample in a study of blood T cells in healthy people across ages. MiXCR, run by TCRdb on the 5' RACE reads, gives a single entry per CDR3 protein. Of some 900,000 distinct CDR3 sequences listed, 29% are singletons. Sequencing input: blood. The receptor set was obtained from a woman aged 80 or over in good health. Both conserved end residues are part of each CDR3. Each record gives: D gene, clone size, V gene, J gene, CDR3 protein, CDR3 DNA. A D gene is named only where the DNA matches it firmly. Some rows mark clone size as missing; the rest say once, few, many or name a class of expanded clone.

d_gene: NA
abundance: NA
v_gene: TRBV7-2
j_gene: TRBJ1-1
CDR3aa: CASSLGDRLSNTEAFF
CDR3nt: TGTGCCAGCAGCTTAGGAGACAGGTTATCGAACACTGAAGCTTTCTTT

d_gene: NA
abundance: NA
v_gene: TRBV3-1
j_gene: TRBJ1-2
CDR3aa: CASSQGSWGGPDGYTF
CDR3nt: TGTGCCAGCAGCCAAGGCTCGTGGGGGGGGCCCGATGGCTACACCTTC

d_gene: NA
abundance: NA
v_gene: TRBV5-1
j_gene: TRBJ2-5
CDR3aa: CASSLAGGQSFQETQYF
CDR3nt: TGCGCCAGCAGCTTGGCCGGAGGACAGAGCTTCCAAGAGACCCAGTACTTC

d_gene: NA
abundance: many
v_gene: TRBV21-1
j_gene: TRBJ2-1
CDR3aa: CASSAPHRGLAWSSYNEQFF
CDR3nt: TGTGCCAGCAGCGCTCCCCACAGGGGACTAGCGTGGAGCTCCTACAATGAGCAGTTCTTC

d_gene: NA
abundance: few
v_gene: TRBV2
j_gene: TRBJ1-1
CDR3aa: CASSMDTTWGTEAFF
CDR3nt: TGTGCCAGCAGTATGGACACGACATGGGGCACTGAAGCTTTCTTT

d_gene: TRBD2
abundance: NA
v_gene: TRBV5-1
j_gene: TRBJ2-2
CDR3aa: CASSLRSPTSVPGELFF
CDR3nt: TGCGCCAGCAGCTTGAGGTCCCCCACTAGCGTCCCCGGGGAGCTGTTTTTT

d_gene: NA
abundance: many
v_gene: TRBV7-9
j_gene: TRBJ2-4
CDR3aa: CASTFPVGNIQYF
CDR3nt: TGTGCCAGTACCTTCCCGGTGGGAAACATTCAGTACTTC

d_gene: NA
abundance: NA
v_gene: TRBV7-9
j_gene: TRBJ2-7
CDR3aa: CASSLDRVRYEQYF
CDR3nt: TGTGCCAGCAGCTTAGACAGGGTTCGTTACGAGCAGTACTTC

d_gene: NA
abundance: NA
v_gene: TRBV12-3/TRBV12-4
j_gene: TRBJ2-7
CDR3aa: CASSFGSVGASYEQYF
CDR3nt: TGTGCCAGCAGTTTTGGTTCTGTGGGGGCGTCCTACGAGCAGTACTTC

d_gene: TRBD1
abundance: NA
v_gene: TRBV20-1
j_gene: TRBJ1-1
CDR3aa: CSATYHRGTTEAFF
CDR3nt: TGCAGTGCTACATACCACAGGGGGACCACTGAAGCTTTCTTT

d_gene: NA
abundance: NA
v_gene: TRBV6-2/TRBV6-3
j_gene: TRBJ1-1
CDR3aa: CASSYGLGTEAFF
CDR3nt: TGTGCCAGCAGTTACGGTCTGGGCACTGAAGCTTTCTTT

d_gene: TRBD1
abundance: many
v_gene: TRBV27
j_gene: TRBJ2-7
CDR3aa: CASSSPGQGRYEQYF
CDR3nt: TGTGCCAGCAGTTCACCGGGACAGGGGAGATACGAGCAGTACTTC

d_gene: TRBD1
abundance: NA
v_gene: TRBV12-3/TRBV12-4
j_gene: TRBJ1-5
CDR3aa: CASGQGGIGQPQHF
CDR3nt: TGTGCCAGCGGCCAGGGGGGGATCGGTCAGCCCCAGCATTTT

d_gene: NA
abundance: many
v_gene: TRBV7-9
j_gene: TRBJ2-1
CDR3aa: CASSLELAGIYNEQFF
CDR3nt: TGTGCCAGCAGCTTAGAGCTTGCAGGTATCTACAATGAGCAGTTCTTC

d_gene: NA
abundance: many
v_gene: TRBV11-2
j_gene: TRBJ2-6
CDR3aa: CASSSYYSGANVLTF
CDR3nt: TGTGCCAGCAGCTCCTACTACTCTGGGGCCAACGTCCTGACTTTC

d_gene: TRBD2
abundance: many
v_gene: TRBV20-1
j_gene: TRBJ2-1
CDR3aa: CSAFLSGSSYNEQFF
CDR3nt: TGCAGTGCGTTCCTTAGCGGGAGCTCCTACAATGAGCAGTTCTTC

d_gene: TRBD1
abundance: many
v_gene: TRBV12-3/TRBV12-4
j_gene: TRBJ1-2
CDR3aa: CASRLGQGTIKGYTF
CDR3nt: TGTGCCAGCAGGCTCGGACAGGGTACTATTAAGGGCTACACCTTC

d_gene: NA
abundance: few
v_gene: TRBV20-1
j_gene: TRBJ1-5
CDR3aa: CSVGGGLSNQPQHF
CDR3nt: TGCAGTGTTGGGGGTGGGTTGAGCAATCAGCCCCAGCATTTT

d_gene: TRBD1
abundance: many
v_gene: TRBV10-3
j_gene: TRBJ2-5
CDR3aa: CAIRDRDGETQYF
CDR3nt: TGTGCCATCAGGGACAGGGACGGCGAGACCCAGTACTTC

d_gene: NA
abundance: many
v_gene: TRBV20-1
j_gene: TRBJ2-3
CDR3aa: CSARDGRGGTDTQYF
CDR3nt: TGCAGTGCTAGAGATGGGAGGGGGGGGACAGATACGCAGTATTTT

d_gene: TRBD1
abundance: few
v_gene: TRBV18
j_gene: TRBJ1-6
CDR3aa: CASSQARTGVESPLHF
CDR3nt: TGTGCCAGCTCGCAGGCACGGACAGGGGTAGAATCACCCCTCCACTTT

d_gene: NA
abundance: NA
v_gene: TRBV30
j_gene: TRBJ1-2
CDR3aa: CAWTPPWRGAGYGYTF
CDR3nt: TGTGCCTGGACCCCACCTTGGCGGGGGGCTGGCTATGGCTACACCTTC

d_gene: NA
abundance: NA
v_gene: TRBV3-1
j_gene: TRBJ2-1
CDR3aa: CASSQGWGINEQFF
CDR3nt: TGTGCCAGCAGCCAAGGTTGGGGAATCAATGAGCAGTTCTTC

d_gene: TRBD2
abundance: few
v_gene: TRBV28
j_gene: TRBJ2-1
CDR3aa: CASIGGGRNEQFF
CDR3nt: TGTGCCAGCATAGGCGGGGGGCGGAATGAGCAGTTCTTC

d_gene: NA
abundance: few
v_gene: TRBV18
j_gene: TRBJ1-5
CDR3aa: CASSREQPSNQPQHF
CDR3nt: TGTGCCAGCTCACGCGAACAACCTAGCAATCAGCCCCAGCATTTT

d_gene: TRBD2
abundance: few
v_gene: TRBV20-1
j_gene: TRBJ2-3
CDR3aa: CSARDGYLGSGGTDTQYF
CDR3nt: TGCAGTGCTAGAGATGGGTATTTGGGTAGCGGGGGCACAGATACGCAGTATTTT

d_gene: NA
abundance: NA
v_gene: TRBV20-1
j_gene: TRBJ1-6
CDR3aa: CGARTGLTTGSPLHF
CDR3nt: TGCGGTGCTAGAACAGGACTAACCACGGGGTCACCCCTCCACTTT

d_gene: NA
abundance: many
v_gene: TRBV7-2
j_gene: TRBJ2-3
CDR3aa: CASSRGGVDTQYF
CDR3nt: TGTGCCAGCAGCCGGGGCGGGGTAGATACGCAGTATTTT

d_gene: NA
abundance: few
v_gene: TRBV15
j_gene: TRBJ1-1
CDR3aa: CATSRDRQDYGAFF
CDR3nt: TGTGCCACCAGCAGAGACCGACAGGACTATGGAGCTTTCTTT

d_gene: TRBD2
abundance: NA
v_gene: TRBV7-9
j_gene: TRBJ2-3
CDR3aa: CASSPPGLALDTQYF
CDR3nt: TGTGCCAGCAGCCCGCCGGGACTAGCCCTAGATACGCAGTATTTT

d_gene: NA
abundance: NA
v_gene: TRBV4-3
j_gene: TRBJ1-2
CDR3aa: CASSQDWRGADYGYTF
CDR3nt: TGCGCCAGCAGCCAAGATTGGAGGGGCGCCGACTATGGCTACACCTTC

d_gene: NA
abundance: NA
v_gene: TRBV5-8
j_gene: TRBJ1-5
CDR3aa: CASSFTAQPQHF
CDR3nt: TGTGCCAGCAGCTTTACCGCCCAGCCCCAGCATTTT

d_gene: TRBD1
abundance: few
v_gene: TRBV6-1
j_gene: TRBJ1-5
CDR3aa: CASSPLSGTGNGQPQHF
CDR3nt: TGTGCCAGCAGCCCTCTCTCCGGGACAGGGAATGGTCAGCCCCAGCATTTT

d_gene: NA
abundance: NA
v_gene: TRBV11-2
j_gene: TRBJ2-2
CDR3aa: CASSLYRVNTGELFF
CDR3nt: TGTGCCAGCAGCTTATACAGGGTTAACACCGGGGAGCTGTTTTTT

d_gene: TRBD2
abundance: many
v_gene: TRBV20-1
j_gene: TRBJ2-7
CDR3aa: CSASPTSDKEGYF
CDR3nt: TGCAGTGCTAGTCCGACTAGCGACAAAGAGGGGTACTTC

d_gene: NA
abundance: many
v_gene: TRBV7-2
j_gene: TRBJ1-2
CDR3aa: CASSPQRGGGYGYTF
CDR3nt: TGTGCCAGCAGCCCCCAACGGGGGGGTGGCTATGGCTACACCTTC

d_gene: NA
abundance: many
v_gene: TRBV7-2
j_gene: TRBJ2-3
CDR3aa: CASSGPARTDTQYF
CDR3nt: TGTGCCAGCAGCGGACCAGCCCGCACAGATACGCAGTATTTT

d_gene: NA
abundance: many
v_gene: TRBV12-3/TRBV12-4
j_gene: TRBJ2-1
CDR3aa: CASSLQGGREQFF
CDR3nt: TGTGCCAGCAGTCTACAGGGGGGGAGAGAGCAGTTCTTC

d_gene: NA
abundance: NA
v_gene: TRBV7-9
j_gene: TRBJ2-3
CDR3aa: CASSPKIGTDTQYF
CDR3nt: TGTGCCAGCAGCCCCAAGATAGGGACAGATACGCAGTATTTT

d_gene: NA
abundance: many
v_gene: TRBV25-1
j_gene: TRBJ2-4
CDR3aa: CASSEWRGPIQYF
CDR3nt: TGTGCCAGCAGTGAATGGAGGGGCCCTATTCAGTACTTC

d_gene: NA
abundance: few
v_gene: TRBV5-6
j_gene: TRBJ2-7
CDR3aa: CASSLVSQGMGGEQYF
CDR3nt: TGTGCCAGCAGCCTCGTTTCACAGGGGATGGGAGGCGAGCAGTACTTC

d_gene: NA
abundance: many
v_gene: TRBV4-1
j_gene: TRBJ1-4
CDR3aa: CASSPSWTGSWEKLFF
CDR3nt: TGCGCCAGCAGCCCCTCCTGGACCGGCAGTTGGGAAAAACTGTTTTTT

d_gene: NA
abundance: NA
v_gene: TRBV15
j_gene: TRBJ2-1
CDR3aa: CATSRAGLAHEQFF
CDR3nt: TGTGCCACCAGCAGAGCCGGCCTAGCCCATGAGCAGTTCTTC

d_gene: NA
abundance: many
v_gene: TRBV12-3/TRBV12-4
j_gene: TRBJ2-7
CDR3aa: CASNFRTAYEQYF
CDR3nt: TGTGCCAGCAATTTCCGGACAGCCTACGAGCAGTACTTC